This T cell receptor (beta chain) was identified during a study of CD8+CD57+ T cells in acquired aplastic anemia. Overall study: DNA per sorted CD4+ or CD8+ sample ranged roughly 0.19 to 30 ug, averaging around 3.1 ug. Some 10 million reads were obtained on average for healthy donor CD4+ cells. Study-wide findings and caveats: The CD8+ Simpson's diversity of patients and controls was not significantly different. Researchers report that around 30 CD8+ CDR3 sequences appeared in both patients and controls.

For CDR3 and TCR beta VDJ profiling, genomic DNA was the template used. TCRdb independently ran MiXCR on the reads; one entry per CDR3 protein. The table shows some 180,000 distinct CDR3 sequences, with 40% to 55% occurring only once. Germline V lookup: CDR1 GTSNPN, CDR2 SVGIG (reference sequence). V gave up 0 bases and J gave up 5 bases, with 14 bases separating them. The CDR3 contains 16 residues. This clonotype occurred a few times. Its specificity is unknown. Sequencing used sorted CD4+, CD8+, or CD8+CD57+ T cells (not recorded which) from PBMCs. This receptor was taken from a human donor in good health. The chain employs TRBV30 and TRBJ1-6, with TRBD1 as a possible D gene (5 bases). CDR3 sequence reads: CAWSVGFQGNNSPLHF. The CDR3 region has the DNA TGTGCCTGGAGTGTAGGGTTCCAGGGCAATAATTCACCCCTCCACTTT. The full variable domain, its missing parts supplied by reference TRBV30 and TRBJ1-6, is SQTIHQWPATLVQPVGSPLSLECTVEGTSNPNLYWYRQAAGRGLQLLFYSVGIGQISSEVPQNLSASRPQDRQFILSSKKLLLSDSGFYLCAWSVGFQGNNSPLHFGNGTRLTVT.